Only a few counts were recorded for the clone carrying this TCR beta chain. Memory CD4+ cells were the fraction left after CD45RA+ naive selection. This entry belongs to a study of shared clonotypes between healthy human individuals. Sequencing was performed with immunoSEQ multiplex PCR; in TCRdb, only in-frame clones are kept and a portion is missing. Among over 2 million clones, roughly 94% were seen once, and the ten largest hold around 0.13%. Germline V gives CDR1 MNHEY, CDR2 SVGAGI. V was pared by 2 bases and J by 7 bases, with 14 bases between. This CDR3 region has 14 residues. The sequence was obtained from a man between 18 and 29 years old in good health. Sequencing was carried out using naive CD4+ T cells sorted from blood. Subset denoted: CD45RA+ positively selected. The chain recombines TRBV6-5 with TRBJ1-1; D uncertain. The CDR3 here is CASSYGQAYGEAFF. The CDR3 DNA sequence: TGTGCCAGCAGTTACGGGCAGGCGTACGGTGAAGCTTTCTTT.